Below, 17 T cell receptor beta chains from the same sample are listed, as sequenced in a study of T-cell reconstitution after alpha-beta-depleted transplantation in children. Researchers prepared the TCRbeta library using unique molecular identifiers, the study reports. TCRdb re-called the PCR reads with MiXCR, one entry per CDR3 protein. Here the sample spans some 310,000 distinct CDR3 sequences, 20% to 30% being singletons. The specimen was PBMCs, mostly from graft donor cells, collected 180 days after TCRalphabeta/CD19-depleted stem cell transplant. The receptors originated from a male patient aged 10 to 17 who had a stem cell transplant for acute lymphoblastic leukemia, so the T cells may come from the graft donor.

This clonotype was observed a handful of times. The CDR3 loop is CSAWTGIYEQYF. The CDR3 bases are TGCAGCGCCTGGACAGGGATTTACGAGCAGTACTTC. The chain carries TRBV29-1 and TRBJ2-7, with 8 bases matching TRBD1. The CDR3 sequence is 12 residues long. After removal of 7 bases from V and 4 bases from J, the junction contained 6 bases not matched to a gene. The V gene's germline CDR1 is SQVTM and CDR2 ANQGSEA.

This clonotype was seen a few times. The CDR3 nucleotides read TGCGCCAGCAGCTTGGTGCGGGACTACAGAAACATTCAGTACTTC. Translating gives CASSLVRDYRNIQYF. The J gene is TRBJ2-4, the V gene TRBV5-1; TRBD2 matches at 7 bases. CDR3 size: 15 residues. CDR1 SGHRS and CDR2 YFSETQ come from the germline V gene. Trimming took 0 bases from V and 6 from J; bases not matched to a gene: 6.

This clonotype came up a few times. The gene calls are TRBV7-6 and TRBJ1-1; TRBD1 might be the D (5 bases). Between the trimmed V and J ends, which lost 3 bases and 6 bases, there was a span of 14 bases. The CDR3 is 14 amino acids. Per germline, CDR1 SGHVS and CDR2 FNYEAQ. This CDR3 reads CASSFTGGASEAFF. The CDR3 DNA follows: TGTGCCAGCAGCTTTACCGGTGGGGCTTCTGAAGCTTTCTTT.

In its sample, this clonotype was seen a few times. V gene TRBV4-2 combines with J gene TRBJ2-5, with D perhaps TRBD1 (6 bases). Between the trimmed V and J ends, which lost 5 bases and 4 bases, there was a span of 17 bases. CDR3 length: 15 amino acids. Germline CDR1 and CDR2: LGHNA and YNFKEQ. In nucleotides, the CDR3 is TGTGCCAGCAGCGTTCGACAGGCTGGAGGAGAGACCCAGTACTTC. The encoded protein is CASSVRQAGGETQYF.

Notes on this clonotype: Sequence at one end of the junction differs from germline and may be a read error. The genes are TRBV7-3 and TRBJ2-2; 8 nucleotides agree with TRBD1. The CDR3 has 15 amino acids. Germline V CDR1 and CDR2: SGHTA, FQGTGA. In nucleotides, the CDR3 is TGTGCCAGCAGCTTCTGGACAGGGCGAGCCGGGGAGCCGTTTTTT. It translates to CASSFWTGRAGEPFF.

There are a few counts of this clonotype. For the CDR3, the DNA is TGCGCCAGCAGCCTAGGACAGGGGCTTCATAGCAATCAGCCCCAGCATTTT. It yields the protein CASSLGQGLHSNQPQHF. The V gene is TRBV4-1, the J gene TRBJ1-5; TRBD1 matches 9 bases. V was clipped by 4 bases and J by 0 bases; unmatched bases: 7. The CDR3 loop spans 17 amino acids. CDR1 and CDR2 (germline): MGHRA, YSYEKL.

The gene calls are TRBV7-6 and TRBJ1-1; 8 bases are a match to TRBD1. CDR1 is SGHVS and CDR2 is FNYEAQ in the germline V gene. The V segment lost 1 base and the J segment 4 bases; nucleotides outside the gene matches: 5. The CDR3 loop spans 15 amino acids. The CDR3 region is CASSLGTGFGTEAFF. CDR3 sequence (DNA): TGTGCCAGCAGCTTAGGGACAGGGTTTGGCACTGAAGCTTTCTTT.

The chain recombines TRBV7-9 with TRBJ2-7; D ambiguous. Germline V gene sequence: CDR1 SEHNR, CDR2 FQNEAQ (reference sequence). The CDR3 totals 12 residues. The germline V and J ends were trimmed by 5 bases and 1 base, with 6 bases remaining between them. CDR3 sequence (DNA): TGTGCCAGCAGCATTTGGTCCTACGAGCAGTACTTC. Amino acid sequence: CASSIWSYEQYF.

The V and J genes are TRBV19 and TRBJ1-2; no clear D. The V gene's germline CDR1 is LNHDA and CDR2 SQIVND (reference sequence). The CDR3 contains 13 residues. Trimming cost V 8 bases and J 8 bases, with 18 bases left between them. The CDR3 region is CASFPGWGLGYTF. DNA for the CDR3: TGTGCCAGTTTCCCAGGATGGGGATTGGGCTACACCTTC.

The chain uses TRBV12-3 or TRBV12-4 and TRBJ1-6; TRBD1 might be the D (5 bases). The CDR3 is made up of 15 amino acids. The V end was cut by 5 bases, the J end by 8 bases, with 16 bases between. CDR3 amino acids: CASSPSRDAYSPLHF. The CDR3, as DNA: TGTGCCAGCAGTCCTTCCCGGGACGCATATTCACCCCTCCACTTT.

This rearrangement joins TRBV9 to TRBJ2-1; D unresolved. Trimming left V 3 bases short and J 0 bases short, with 13 bases between. Germline lookup yields CDR1 SGDLS and CDR2 YYNGEE. The CDR3 sequence is 16 residues long. CDR3 protein: CASSASVASSYNEQFF. Here the CDR3 DNA reads TGTGCCAGCAGCGCAAGCGTAGCAAGCTCCTACAATGAGCAGTTCTTC.

The chain recombines TRBV11-1 with TRBJ1-5, with TRBD1 matching 9 bases. The CDR3 covers 18 residues. Germline-derived CDR1 and CDR2 are SGHAT and FQDESV (reference sequence). J was trimmed by 5 bases and V by 1 base; bases with no gene match: 12. CDR3 protein: CASSLVSWTGELDQPQHF. CDR3 nucleotide sequence: TGTGCCAGCAGCTTAGTGTCTTGGACAGGGGAATTGGATCAGCCCCAGCATTTT.

The chain carries TRBV6-5 and TRBJ1-1; D is perhaps TRBD1 (6 bases). V was cut by 3 bases and J by 5 bases, with 13 bases left in between. This CDR3 contains 14 residues. Germline V CDR1 and CDR2: MNHEY, SVGAGI. The DNA for the CDR3 is TGTGCCAGCAGTTATATGGGGGGCGCTACTGAAGCTTTCTTT. The encoded protein is CASSYMGGATEAFF.

V is TRBV20-1 and J is TRBJ1-2; 11 bases align to TRBD1. Germline CDR1 DFQATT, CDR2 SNEGSKA (reference sequence). The CDR3 extends over 17 amino acids. V shed 5 bases, J shed 4 bases, and the junction held 15 bases outside the gene matches. CDR3 amino acids: CSAPPGTGGFKIYGYTF. The CDR3 DNA reads TGCAGTGCTCCCCCCGGGACAGGGGGATTCAAGATCTATGGCTACACCTTC.

The rearrangement links TRBV18 to TRBJ1-2; D gene unclear. This CDR3 region has 14 residues. V lost 0 bases and J lost 5, with 10 bases in between. Germline CDR1 is KGHSH and CDR2 is LQKENI. CDR3 coding DNA: TGTGCCAGCTCACCACCAAGGCGGCGGTATGGCTACACCTTC. The encoded protein is CASSPPRRRYGYTF.

In this sample, this clonotype turned up a few times. The V call is TRBV30, the J call TRBJ2-3; 7 bases are shared with TRBD1. J lost 3 bases, V lost 3 bases, and 6 bases had no gene match. This CDR3 is built from 14 residues. Germline CDR1 is GTSNPN and CDR2 is SVGIG (reference sequence). The CDR3 region is CAWRRGLATDTQYF. CDR3 bases: TGTGCCTGGAGGAGGGGGCTTGCTACAGATACGCAGTATTTT.

This chain connects TRBV7-2 to TRBJ1-3, with D maybe TRBD1 (6 bases). There are 16 residues in the CDR3. V gave up 4 bases and J gave up 0 bases, with 13 bases separating them. Germline V gene lookup returns CDR1 SGHTA and CDR2 FQGNSA. DNA of the CDR3: TGTGCCAGCAGCTCGCAGACAGGCCCCTCTGGAAACACCATATATTTT. It specifies CASSSQTGPSGNTIYF.